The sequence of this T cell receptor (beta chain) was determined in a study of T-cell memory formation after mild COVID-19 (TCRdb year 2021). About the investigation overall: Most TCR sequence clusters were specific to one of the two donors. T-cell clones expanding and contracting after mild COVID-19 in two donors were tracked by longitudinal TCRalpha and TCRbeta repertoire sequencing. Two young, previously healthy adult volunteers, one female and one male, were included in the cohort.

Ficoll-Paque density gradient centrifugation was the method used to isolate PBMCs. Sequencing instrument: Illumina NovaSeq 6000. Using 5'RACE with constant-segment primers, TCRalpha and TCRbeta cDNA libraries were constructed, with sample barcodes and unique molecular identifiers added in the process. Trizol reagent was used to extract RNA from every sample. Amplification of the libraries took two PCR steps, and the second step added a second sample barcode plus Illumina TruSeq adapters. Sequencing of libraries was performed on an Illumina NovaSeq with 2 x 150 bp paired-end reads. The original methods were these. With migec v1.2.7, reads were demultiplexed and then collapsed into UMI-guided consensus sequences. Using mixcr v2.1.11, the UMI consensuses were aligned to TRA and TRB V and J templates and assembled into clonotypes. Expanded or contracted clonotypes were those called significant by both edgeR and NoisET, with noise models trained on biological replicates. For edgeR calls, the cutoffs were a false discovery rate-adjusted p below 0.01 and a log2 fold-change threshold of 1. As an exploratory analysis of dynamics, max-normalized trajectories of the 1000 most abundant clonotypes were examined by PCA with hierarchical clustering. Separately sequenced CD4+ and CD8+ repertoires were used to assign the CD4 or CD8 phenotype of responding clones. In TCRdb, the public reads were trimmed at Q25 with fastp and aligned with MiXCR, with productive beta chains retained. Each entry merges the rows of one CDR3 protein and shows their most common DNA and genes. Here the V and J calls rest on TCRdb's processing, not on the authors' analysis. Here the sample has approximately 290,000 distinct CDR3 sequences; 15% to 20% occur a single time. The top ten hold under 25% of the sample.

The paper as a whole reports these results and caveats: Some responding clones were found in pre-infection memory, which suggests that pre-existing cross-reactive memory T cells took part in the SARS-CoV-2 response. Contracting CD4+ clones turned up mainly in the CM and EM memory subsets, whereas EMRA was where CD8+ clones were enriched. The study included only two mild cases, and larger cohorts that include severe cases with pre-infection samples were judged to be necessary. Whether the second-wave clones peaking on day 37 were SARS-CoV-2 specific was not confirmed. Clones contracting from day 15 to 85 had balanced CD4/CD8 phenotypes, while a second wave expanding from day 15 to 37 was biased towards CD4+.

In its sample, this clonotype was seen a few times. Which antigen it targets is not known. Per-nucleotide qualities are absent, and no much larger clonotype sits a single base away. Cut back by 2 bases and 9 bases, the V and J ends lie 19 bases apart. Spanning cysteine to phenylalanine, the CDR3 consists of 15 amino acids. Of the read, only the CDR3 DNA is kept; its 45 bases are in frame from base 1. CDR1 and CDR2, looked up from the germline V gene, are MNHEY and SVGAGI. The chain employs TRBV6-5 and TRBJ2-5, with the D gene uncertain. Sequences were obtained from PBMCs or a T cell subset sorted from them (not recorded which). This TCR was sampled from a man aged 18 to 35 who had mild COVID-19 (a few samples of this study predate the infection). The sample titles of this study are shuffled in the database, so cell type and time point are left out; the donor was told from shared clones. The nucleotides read TGTGCCAGCAGTTACATCAGGAGTGCGGAAGAAGCCCAGTACTTC. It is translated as CASSYIRSAEEAQYF.